This passage covers 12 T cell receptor beta chains from one sample sequenced in a study of T-cell memory formation after mild COVID-19. MiXCR was run by TCRdb on the 5' RACE reads, yielding one entry per CDR3 protein. The sample carries a few hundred thousand distinct CDR3 sequences, 16% recorded once. The material sequenced was PBMCs or a T cell subset sorted from them (not recorded which). The receptors originated from a young man who had mild COVID-19 (a few samples of this study predate the infection). Cell type and time point are not known.

This clonotype was recorded a few times. The gene calls are TRBV20-1 and TRBJ2-1; D may be TRBD1 (6 bases). This CDR3 region has 14 residues. The germline V and J ends were trimmed by 6 bases and 5 bases, with 17 bases remaining between them. The germline CDR1 and CDR2 sequences are DFQATT and SNEGSKA (reference sequence). CDR3 sequence (DNA): TGCAGTGCCCACCGTAGGGGGAGTCACAATGAGCAGTTCTTC. It yields the protein CSAHRRGSHNEQFF.

The CDR3 reads CASSSLAGVGGMDNSPLHF. In DNA form, the CDR3 reads TGTGCCAGCAGCTCCCTTGCAGGGGTGGGGGGTATGGATAATTCACCCCTCCACTTT. This chain joins TRBV7-8 and TRBJ1-6; D might be TRBD1 (6 bases). This CDR3 has 19 residues. Germline loops: CDR1 SGHVS, CDR2 FQNEAQ. Trimming took off 4 bases at V and 5 bases at J, with 24 bases between the two ends.

This clonotype was picked up a small number of times. The genes are TRBV12-3 or TRBV12-4 and TRBJ1-2; D uncertain. V shed 0 bases and J shed 2 bases, with 4 bases lying between them. CDR3 size: 13 residues. The CDR3 DNA reads as TGTGCCAGCAGTTTAGCGATCAACTATGGCTACACCTTC. Protein product: CASSLAINYGYTF.

This rearrangement joins TRBV20-1 to TRBJ2-5, with D possibly TRBD1 on 5 matching bases. CDR3 length: 11 amino acids. V was clipped by 5 bases and J by 5 bases, with 9 bases between them. The germline CDR1 and CDR2 sequences are DFQATT and SNEGSKA (reference sequence). The CDR3 sequence is CSAWGAETQYF. Here the CDR3 DNA reads TGCAGTGCTTGGGGCGCCGAGACCCAGTACTTC.

This clonotype was seen more than once but under ten times. The chain uses TRBV29-1 and TRBJ2-2; 9 bases agree with TRBD1. Germline V gene sequence: CDR1 SQVTM, CDR2 ANQGSEA. The V gene end was trimmed by 7 bases and the J gene end by 6 bases; junction bases not matched to a gene: 12. This CDR3 is 15 amino acids long. The chain's CDR3 is CSATGTGYIAGELFF. In DNA, the CDR3 is TGCAGCGCTACCGGGACAGGGTATATTGCCGGGGAGCTGTTTTTT.

This rearrangement joins TRBV11-2 to TRBJ1-2, with D possibly TRBD1 on 5 matching bases. CDR3 length: 14 residues. Germline V lookup: CDR1 SGHAT, CDR2 FQNNGV. V lost 2 bases and J 4 bases, leaving 11 bases between the germline ends. The chain's CDR3 is CASSLPGQAYGYTF. The CDR3 DNA reads as TGTGCCAGCAGCTTACCCGGACAAGCCTATGGCTACACCTTC. Complete variable domain (other parts from reference TRBV11-2 and TRBJ1-2): EAGVAQSPRYKIIEKRQSVAFWCNPISGHATLYWYQQILGQGPKLLIQFQNNGVVDDSQLPKDRFSAERLKGVDSTLKIQPAKLEDSAVYLCASSLPGQAYGYTFGSGTRLTVV.

The V gene is TRBV9, the J gene TRBJ2-2; TRBD1 agrees at 8 bases. CDR3 length equals 16 residues. With 2 bases clipped from V and 6 bases from J, the junction kept 9 bases outside the gene matches. Looked up from germline, CDR1 is SGDLS and CDR2 is YYNGEE. The CDR3 DNA reads as TGTGCCAGCAGCGTGACCGGGACAGGACCACCCGGGGAGCTGTTTTTT. It yields the protein CASSVTGTGPPGELFF.

There are a few counts of this clonotype. The chain combines TRBV4-1 with TRBJ2-5; D gene uncertain. CDR3 length: 14 residues. Germline CDR1 is MGHRA and CDR2 is YSYEKL. V was shortened by 4 bases and J by 0 bases, with 9 bases between the two germline ends. For the CDR3, the DNA is TGCGCCAGCAGCCGACGTCTGTACCAAGAGACCCAGTACTTC. Translated, it gives CASSRRLYQETQYF.

There are a few counts of this clonotype. The chain recombines TRBV7-2 with TRBJ2-7; D uncertain. Germline V CDR1 and CDR2: SGHTA, FQGNSA. The CDR3 loop spans 13 amino acids. Trimming removed 9 bases at V and 0 bases at J, with 12 bases between. CDR3 residues: CASTATSSYEQYF. Written as DNA, the CDR3 is TGTGCCAGTACAGCTACGAGCTCCTACGAGCAGTACTTC. Together with reference TRBV7-2 and TRBJ2-7, the CDR3 gives the full variable domain: GAGVSQSPSNKVTEKGKDVELRCDPISGHTALYWYRQSLGQGLEFLIYFQGNSAPDKSGLPSDRFSAERTGGSVSTLTIQRTQQEDSAVYLCASTATSSYEQYFGPGTRLTVT.

This clonotype was detected only a few times. The V and J genes are TRBV5-1 and TRBJ2-3, with a possible D match to TRBD2 (5 bases). Trimming pared 1 base from V and 3 bases from J, leaving 15 bases between. This CDR3 spans 16 amino acids. Germline V gene sequence: CDR1 SGHRS, CDR2 YFSETQ. CDR3 nucleotide sequence: TGCGCCAGCAGCTTGCCGACTATCTCGCTTACAGATACGCAGTATTTT. This sequence encodes CASSLPTISLTDTQYF.

The genes are TRBV7-6 and TRBJ2-7; 7 bases are shared with TRBD2. Germline V gene sequence: CDR1 SGHVS, CDR2 FNYEAQ. The ends lost 5 bases at V and 4 bases at J; junction bases unmatched: 8. This CDR3 has 14 residues. As DNA, the CDR3 is TGTGCCAGCAGCAATAGGGGAGCGGGGTACGAGCAGTACTTC. Its protein product is CASSNRGAGYEQYF.

This chain uses TRBV4-1 with TRBJ1-1, with TRBD1 identical over 8 bases. The CDR3 sequence is 14 residues long. After removal of 3 bases from V and 3 bases from J, the junction contained 3 bases not matched to a gene. The V gene's germline CDR1 is MGHRA and CDR2 YSYEKL. CDR3 sequence: CASSQGTGHTEAFF. Written as DNA, the CDR3 is TGCGCCAGCAGCCAGGGGACAGGACACACTGAAGCTTTCTTT.